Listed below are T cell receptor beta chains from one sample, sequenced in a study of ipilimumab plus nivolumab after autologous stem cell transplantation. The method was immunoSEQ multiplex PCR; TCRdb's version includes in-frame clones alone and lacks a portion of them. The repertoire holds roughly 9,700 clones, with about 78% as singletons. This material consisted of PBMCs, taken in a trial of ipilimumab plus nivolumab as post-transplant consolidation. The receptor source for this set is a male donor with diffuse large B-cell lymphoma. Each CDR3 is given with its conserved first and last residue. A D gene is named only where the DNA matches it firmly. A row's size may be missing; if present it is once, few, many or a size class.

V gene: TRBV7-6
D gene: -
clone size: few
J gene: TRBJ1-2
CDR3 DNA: TGTGCCAGCAGCTTAAGGGGGTACGATGGCTACACCTTC
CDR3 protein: CASSLRGYDGYTF

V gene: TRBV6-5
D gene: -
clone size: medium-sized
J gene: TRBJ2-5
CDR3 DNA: TGTGCCAGCAGTTACAGCGTTCAAGAGACCCAGTACTTC
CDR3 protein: CASSYSVQETQYF

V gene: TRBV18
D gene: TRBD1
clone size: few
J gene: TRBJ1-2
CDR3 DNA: TGTGCCAGCTCACCAACAGGGGTCTATGGCTACACCTTC
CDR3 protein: CASSPTGVYGYTF

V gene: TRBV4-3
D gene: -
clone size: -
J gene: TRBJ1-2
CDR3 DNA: TGCGCCAGCAGCCAAGATCTGAAAGGACTTGGCTATGGCTACACCTTC
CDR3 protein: CASSQDLKGLGYGYTF

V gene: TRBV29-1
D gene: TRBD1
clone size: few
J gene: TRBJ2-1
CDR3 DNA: TGCAGCGCTCCCAGGGCAACCGGGACAGGGGGCTCCTACAATGAGCAGTTCTTC
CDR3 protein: CSAPRATGTGGSYNEQFF

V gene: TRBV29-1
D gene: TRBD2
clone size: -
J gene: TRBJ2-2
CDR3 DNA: TGCAGCGTTGGGCGGACTAGCGGGGGGGCCGGGGAGCTGTTTTTT
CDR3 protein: CSVGRTSGGAGELFF

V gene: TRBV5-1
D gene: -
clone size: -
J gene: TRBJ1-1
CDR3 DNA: TGCGCCAGCAGCACCGCGGGGGAGCGGAACACTGAAGCTTTCTTT
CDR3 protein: CASSTAGERNTEAFF

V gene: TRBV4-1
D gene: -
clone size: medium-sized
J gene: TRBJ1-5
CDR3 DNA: TGCGCCAGCAGCCTCCAGCTGGATCAGCCCCAGCATTTT
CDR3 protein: CASSLQLDQPQHF

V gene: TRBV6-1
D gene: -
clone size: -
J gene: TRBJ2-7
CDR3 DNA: TGTGCCAGCAGTGAATTCCTGTCTAACTACGAGCAGTACTTC
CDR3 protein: CASSEFLSNYEQYF

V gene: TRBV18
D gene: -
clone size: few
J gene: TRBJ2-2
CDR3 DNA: TGTGCCAGCTCACCAAACACGAACACCGGGGAGCTGTTTTTT
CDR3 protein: CASSPNTNTGELFF

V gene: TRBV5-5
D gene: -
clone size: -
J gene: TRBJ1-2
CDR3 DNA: TGTGCCAGCAGCCCCGGAGCATGGGGCTACACCTTC
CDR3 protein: CASSPGAWGYTF

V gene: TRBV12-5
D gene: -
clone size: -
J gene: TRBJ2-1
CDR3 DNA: TGTGCTAGTGGTTTGAGTGAGTACAATGAGCAGTTCTTC
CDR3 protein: CASGLSEYNEQFF

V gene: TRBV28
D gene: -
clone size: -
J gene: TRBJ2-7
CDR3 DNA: TGTGCCAGCAGTCTCGGACACGCTGGGTGGGACGAGCAGTACTTC
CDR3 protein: CASSLGHAGWDEQYF

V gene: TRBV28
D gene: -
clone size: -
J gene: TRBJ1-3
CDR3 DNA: TGTGCCAGCACCCCACCGGGAAACTCTGGAAACACCATATATTTT
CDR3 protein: CASTPPGNSGNTIYF

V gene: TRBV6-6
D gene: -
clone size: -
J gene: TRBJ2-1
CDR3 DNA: TGTGCCAGCAGTAACCGGGACGGCTTCTACAATGAGCAGTTCTTC
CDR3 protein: CASSNRDGFYNEQFF